This T cell receptor (beta chain) was identified during a study of immune heterogeneity within non-small cell lung tumors. Whole-study findings and limits: Both recurring identical dominant CDR3 beta clonotypes and site-unique high-frequency clones were observed across tumor sites within a patient. Local tumor mutational burden, with an R of about 0.34, correlated moderately but significantly with local T-cell clonality.

On this clonotype itself: The antigen is undetermined.

This CDR3 is 15 amino acids long. Trimming stripped 2 bases from V and 9 bases from J, with 17 bases between. Germline V gene lookup returns CDR1 SGHDN and CDR2 FVKESK. TCR beta CDR3 regions came from multiplex PCR with 32 forward V and 13 reverse J primers. TCRdb re-called the multiplex PCR reads with MiXCR, one entry per CDR3 protein. Here the sample spans 11,000 or so distinct CDR3 sequences, 27% being singletons. Template material for each sample was 500 to 650 ng of bulk tumor genomic DNA. Surgical sampling yielded several biopsies per primary tumor (spaced far apart). Patients underwent curative surgery for untreated, newly diagnosed non-small cell lung cancer. It was newly diagnosed non-small cell lung cancer patients having surgery with curative intent who served as donors.

This sequence originates from a man aged 50 to 59 with non-small cell lung cancer. Sequencing was done on a sample of lung tumor tissue. This chain links TRBV14 with TRBJ2-4; D remains unclear. The CDR3 DNA is TGTGCCAGCAGCCAATCAATAGCCTCTTGGGCCATTCAGTACTTC. Translating it yields CASSQSIASWAIQYF.